This entry lists 5 T cell receptor beta chains sequenced from one sample in a study of blood T cells in healthy people across ages. A second PCR of 7 to 11 cycles used a sample-barcoded 5' primer and a J-beta primer mix. Each CDR3 protein gets one entry after TCRdb re-called the 5' RACE reads with MiXCR. The sample consists of about 970,000 distinct CDR3 sequences, about 53% of them appearing once. The sequenced sample consisted of blood. Every receptor here comes from a woman aged 55-70 years in good health.

This clonotype was counted between two and nine times. The CDR3 sequence is CASSERERESPLHF. The CDR3 nucleotides read TGTGCCAGCAGTGAACGGGAAAGGGAATCACCCCTCCACTTT. The chain recombines TRBV6-4 with TRBJ1-6, with D unresolved. CDR1 and CDR2 (germline): MRHNA, SNTAGT. The CDR3 covers 14 residues. Trimming removed 3 bases at V and 10 bases at J, with 13 bases between.

Notes on this clonotype: Germline is not matched at one junction end, which may reflect a read error. The rearrangement links TRBV15 to TRBJ2-7; D gene unclear. The germline V gene encodes CDR1 LNHNV and CDR2 YYDKDF (reference sequence). This CDR3 contains 16 residues. The CDR3: CATSSRRSVAAYEQYF. CDR3 coding DNA: TGTGCCACCAGCAGCCGGCGGTCTGTAGCTGCCTATGAGCAGTACTTC.

This rearrangement joins TRBV4-1 to TRBJ1-2, with D unclear. The germline CDR1 and CDR2 sequences are MGHRA and YSYEKL. The CDR3 is 11 residues long. V was trimmed by 5 bases and J by 7 bases, leaving 8 bases between them. The CDR3 reads CASSRVGGYTF. The DNA of the CDR3 is TGCGCCAGCAGCAGGGTAGGTGGCTACACCTTC.

Note on this clonotype: Germline is not matched at one junction end, which may reflect a read error. This chain's CDR3 is CANSDQADTEAFF. As DNA, the CDR3 is TGTGCCAACAGTGACCAGGCAGACACTGAAGCTTTCTTT. The genes are TRBV6-6 and TRBJ1-1; no reliable D call. Germline V lookup: CDR1 MNHNY, CDR2 SVGAGI (reference sequence). This CDR3 region has 13 residues.

The rearrangement links TRBV11-1 to TRBJ2-4, with D possibly matching TRBD2 (5 bases). CDR3 length equals 13 residues. Trimming shortened V by 5 bases and J by 2 bases, and 7 bases separated the two germline ends. CDR1 is SGHAT and CDR2 is FQDESV in the germline V gene (reference sequence). CDR3 sequence: CASSGETKNIQYF. The CDR3 DNA sequence: TGTGCCAGCAGCGGGGAGACCAAAAACATTCAGTACTTC.